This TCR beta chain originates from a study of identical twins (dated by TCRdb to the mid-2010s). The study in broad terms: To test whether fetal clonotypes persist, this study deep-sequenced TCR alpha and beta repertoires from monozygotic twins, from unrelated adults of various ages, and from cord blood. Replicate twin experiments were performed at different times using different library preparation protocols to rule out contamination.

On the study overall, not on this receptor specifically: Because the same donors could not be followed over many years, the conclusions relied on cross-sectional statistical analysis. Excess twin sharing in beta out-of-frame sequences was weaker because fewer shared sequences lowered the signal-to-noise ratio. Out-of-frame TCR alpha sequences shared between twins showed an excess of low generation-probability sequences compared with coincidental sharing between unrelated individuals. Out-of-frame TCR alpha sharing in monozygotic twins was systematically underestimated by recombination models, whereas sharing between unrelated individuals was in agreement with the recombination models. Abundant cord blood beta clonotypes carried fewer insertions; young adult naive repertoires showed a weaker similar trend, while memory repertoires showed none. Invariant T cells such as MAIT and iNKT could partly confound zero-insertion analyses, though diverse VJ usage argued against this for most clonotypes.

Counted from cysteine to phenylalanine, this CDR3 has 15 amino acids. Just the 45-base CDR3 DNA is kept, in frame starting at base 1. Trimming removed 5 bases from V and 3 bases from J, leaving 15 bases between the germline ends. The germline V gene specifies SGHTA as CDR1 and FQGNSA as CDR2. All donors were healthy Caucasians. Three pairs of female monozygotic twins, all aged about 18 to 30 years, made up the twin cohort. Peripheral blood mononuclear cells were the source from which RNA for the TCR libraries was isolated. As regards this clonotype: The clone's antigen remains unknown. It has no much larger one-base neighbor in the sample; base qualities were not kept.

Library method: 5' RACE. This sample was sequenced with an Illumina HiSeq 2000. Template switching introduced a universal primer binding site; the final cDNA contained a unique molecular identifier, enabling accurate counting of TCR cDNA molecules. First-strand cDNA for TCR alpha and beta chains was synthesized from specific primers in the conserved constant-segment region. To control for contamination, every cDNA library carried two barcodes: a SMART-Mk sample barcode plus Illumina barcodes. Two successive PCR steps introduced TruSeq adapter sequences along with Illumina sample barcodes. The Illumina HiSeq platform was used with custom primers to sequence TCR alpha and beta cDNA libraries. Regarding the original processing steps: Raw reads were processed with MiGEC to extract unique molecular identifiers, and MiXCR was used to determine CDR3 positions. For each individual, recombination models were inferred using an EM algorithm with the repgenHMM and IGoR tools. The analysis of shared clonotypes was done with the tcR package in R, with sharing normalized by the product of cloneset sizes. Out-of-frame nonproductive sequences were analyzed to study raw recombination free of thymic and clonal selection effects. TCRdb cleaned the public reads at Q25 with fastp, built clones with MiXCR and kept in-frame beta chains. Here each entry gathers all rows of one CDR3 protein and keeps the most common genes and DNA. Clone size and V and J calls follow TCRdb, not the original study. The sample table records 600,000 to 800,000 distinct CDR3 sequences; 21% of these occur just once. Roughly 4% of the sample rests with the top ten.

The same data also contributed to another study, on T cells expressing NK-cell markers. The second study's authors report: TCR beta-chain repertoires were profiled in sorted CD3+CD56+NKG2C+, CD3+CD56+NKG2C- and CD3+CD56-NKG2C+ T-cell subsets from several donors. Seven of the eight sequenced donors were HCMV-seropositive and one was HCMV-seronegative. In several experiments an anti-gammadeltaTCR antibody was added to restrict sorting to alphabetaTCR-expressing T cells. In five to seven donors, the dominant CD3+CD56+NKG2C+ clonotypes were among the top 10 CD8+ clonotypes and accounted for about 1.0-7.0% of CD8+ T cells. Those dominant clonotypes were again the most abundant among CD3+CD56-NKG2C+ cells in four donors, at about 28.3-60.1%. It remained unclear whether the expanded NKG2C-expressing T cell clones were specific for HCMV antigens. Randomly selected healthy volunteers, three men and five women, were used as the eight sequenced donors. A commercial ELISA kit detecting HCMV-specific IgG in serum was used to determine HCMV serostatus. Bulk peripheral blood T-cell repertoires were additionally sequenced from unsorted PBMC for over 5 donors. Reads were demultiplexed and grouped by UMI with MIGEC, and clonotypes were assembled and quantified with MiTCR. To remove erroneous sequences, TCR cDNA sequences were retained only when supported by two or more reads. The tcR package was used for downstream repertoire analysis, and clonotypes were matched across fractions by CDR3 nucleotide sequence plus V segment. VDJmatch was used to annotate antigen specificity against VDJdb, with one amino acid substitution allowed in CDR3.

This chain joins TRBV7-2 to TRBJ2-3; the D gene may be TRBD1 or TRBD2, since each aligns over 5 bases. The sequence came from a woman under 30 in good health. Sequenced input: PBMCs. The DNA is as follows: TGTGCCAGCAGCCACGGGGTCGCAGGGACAGATACGCAGTATTTT. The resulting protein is CASSHGVAGTDTQYF.